The rows below give T cell receptor beta chains drawn from one sample of a study of cytomegalovirus exposure and HLA in healthy donors. Clones were sequenced by immunoSEQ multiplex PCR, and TCRdb holds only the in-frame ones, with some missing. The sample has around 170,000 clones, 80% seen once. Sequencing input: PBMCs. The receptors were sampled from a man aged 40-49 years in good health and CMV-seronegative. CDR3s include the opening cysteine and the closing phenylalanine or tryptophan. A D gene is named only where the DNA matches it firmly. Rows may omit the clone size; those that give it use once, few, many or a size class.

clone_size	v_call	d_call	j_call	cdr3_aa	cdr3_nt
.	TRBV29-1	.	TRBJ2-1	CSVESQTKAYNEQFF	TGCAGCGTTGAGTCACAGACAAAAGCCTACAATGAGCAGTTCTTC
.	TRBV2	TRBD2	TRBJ2-5	CASNTVAGEKTQYF	TGTGCCAGCAATACAGTAGCGGGGGAAAAGACCCAGTACTTC
.	TRBV7-2	.	TRBJ1-2	CASSSGNRDGYTF	TGTGCCAGCAGCTCGGGGAATCGAGATGGCTACACCTTC
.	TRBV14	.	TRBJ2-2	CASSLRVSGGELFF	TGTGCCAGCAGCCTCCGTGTTTCGGGCGGGGAGCTGTTTTTT
.	TRBV10-2	.	TRBJ2-1	CASSELDSFNEQFF	TGCGCCAGCAGTGAGTTGGACTCGTTCAATGAGCAGTTCTTC
once	TRBV6-5	TRBD1	TRBJ1-2	CASSSRDRGNYGYTF	TGTGCCAGCAGTTCTCGGGACAGGGGGAATTATGGCTACACCTTC
.	TRBV5-1	TRBD2	TRBJ2-1	CASSFSGGNYNEQFF	TGCGCCAGCAGCTTTAGCGGGGGAAACTACAATGAGCAGTTCTTC
.	TRBV23-1	TRBD1	TRBJ1-1	CASSQWPGQLNTEAFF	TGCGCCAGCAGTCAATGGCCGGGACAGTTGAACACTGAAGCTTTCTTT
.	TRBV27	.	TRBJ2-2	CASSLRVNTGELFF	TGTGCCAGCAGTTTGCGGGTCAACACCGGGGAGCTGTTTTTT
.	TRBV6-4	TRBD2	TRBJ2-1	CASSEGAGEGYNEQFF	TGTGCCAGCAGTGAGGGAGCGGGAGAGGGATACAATGAGCAGTTCTTC
.	TRBV14	.	TRBJ1-2	CASSQDLRQPRGYTF	TGTGCCAGCAGCCAAGATTTACGGCAGCCCAGGGGCTACACCTTC
once	TRBV7-2	.	TRBJ2-3	CASSTRGTDTQYF	TGTGCCAGCAGCACACGGGGCACAGATACGCAGTATTTT
.	TRBV6-1	.	TRBJ2-5	CASSEGALVETQYF	TGTGCCAGCAGTGAAGGAGCCCTAGTAGAGACCCAGTACTTC
.	TRBV4-1	.	TRBJ2-7	CASSQDSRTYEQYF	TGCGCCAGCAGCCAAGATAGCCGGACCTACGAGCAGTACTTC
.	TRBV7-9	TRBD1	TRBJ1-1	CASSPRTGGFNTEAFF	TGTGCCAGCAGCCCACGGACAGGGGGCTTTAACACTGAAGCTTTCTTT
.	TRBV18	TRBD1	TRBJ2-1	CASSDRGGEQFF	TGTGCCAGCTCAGACAGGGGAGGTGAGCAGTTCTTC
.	TRBV6-5	.	TRBJ1-5	CASINKPQHF	TGTGCCAGCATAAACAAGCCCCAGCATTTT
.	TRBV18	.	TRBJ1-2	CASSPPEGGFINGYTF	TGTGCCAGCTCACCACCGGAAGGGGGTTTCATCAATGGCTACACCTTC
.	TRBV6-1	.	TRBJ1-2	CASSPSRGGYTF	TGTGCCAGCAGTCCGTCTCGGGGGGGCTACACCTTC
once	TRBV11-2	.	TRBJ2-3	CASSPRGTDTQYF	TGTGCCAGCAGCCCTCGCGGCACAGATACGCAGTATTTT
.	TRBV15	.	TRBJ1-4	CATSGRGGKLFF	TGTGCCACCAGCGGAAGAGGTGGGAAACTGTTTTTT
.	TRBV7-6	TRBD2	TRBJ2-7	CASSLSGGPSYEQYF	TGTGCCAGCAGTCTAAGCGGGGGACCCTCCTACGAGCAGTACTTC
.	TRBV25-1	TRBD1	TRBJ1-1	CASSPRTDRAGAEAFF	TGTGCCAGCAGTCCCCGAACGGACAGGGCCGGCGCTGAAGCTTTCTTT
.	TRBV4-3	TRBD2	TRBJ2-7	CASSQAPSGAYEQYF	TGCGCCAGCAGCCAAGCTCCTAGCGGGGCCTACGAGCAGTACTTC
.	TRBV7-9	TRBD1	TRBJ2-2	CASSPTRDRWNTGELFF	TGTGCCAGCAGCCCCACACGGGACAGGTGGAACACCGGGGAGCTGTTTTTT
.	TRBV6-1	.	TRBJ1-1	CASGNRVMNTEAFF	TGTGCCAGCGGAAACAGGGTCATGAACACTGAAGCTTTCTTT
.	TRBV6-5	TRBD1	TRBJ1-6	CASSRPGQGNSPLHF	TGTGCCAGCAGTCGTCCGGGACAGGGTAACTCACCCCTCCACTTT
.	TRBV29-1	TRBD2	TRBJ2-7	CSVEDRLAHEQYF	TGCAGCGTTGAAGATCGACTAGCCCACGAGCAGTACTTC
.	TRBV5-1	.	TRBJ2-3	CASSLHSDTQYF	TGCGCCAGCAGCTTGCATTCAGATACGCAGTATTTT
.	TRBV10-3	.	TRBJ1-2	CAISVEGIGYGYTF	TGTGCCATCAGTGTCGAGGGTATTGGCTATGGCTACACCTTC
.	TRBV21-1	.	TRBJ1-1	CASRQGYTEAFF	TGTGCCAGCCGACAGGGCTACACTGAAGCTTTCTTT
.	TRBV19	TRBD1	TRBJ1-5	CASSITSGQGAGNQPQHF	TGTGCCAGTAGTATAACTTCGGGACAGGGGGCGGGTAATCAGCCCCAGCATTTT
.	TRBV6-1	TRBD1	TRBJ1-2	CASREPGQAMIGYTF	TGTGCCAGCAGAGAACCGGGACAGGCCATGATCGGCTACACCTTC
.	TRBV18	.	TRBJ2-7	CASSPPATYEQYF	TGTGCCAGCTCACCACCCGCGACCTACGAGCAGTACTTC
.	TRBV7-6	TRBD2	TRBJ2-3	CASSYGTSGGAGTDTQYF	TGTGCCAGCAGCTATGGGACTAGCGGGGGGGCCGGGACAGATACGCAGTATTTT
few	TRBV27	.	TRBJ1-4	CASSYRVGEKLFF	TGTGCCAGCAGTTACAGGGTTGGGGAAAAACTGTTTTTT
.	TRBV4-1	TRBD2	TRBJ2-3	CASSQDNTGLAGAHTDTQYF	TGCGCCAGCAGCCAAGATAACACAGGACTAGCGGGAGCCCACACAGATACGCAGTATTTT
.	TRBV10-3	TRBD2	TRBJ2-3	CAISEGTSGGPSTDTQYF	TGTGCCATCAGTGAAGGGACTAGCGGGGGGCCTAGCACAGATACGCAGTATTTT
few	TRBV14	TRBD1	TRBJ2-7	CASSQEFRGPEQYF	TGTGCCAGCAGCCAAGAGTTCAGGGGGCCCGAGCAGTACTTC
.	TRBV5-4	TRBD1	TRBJ1-6	CASSGIRGLLDNSPLHF	TGTGCCAGCAGCGGGATCAGGGGGCTTCTTGATAATTCACCCCTCCACTTT
.	TRBV5-5	.	TRBJ2-7	CASSLWRVVEQYF	TGTGCCAGCAGCTTGTGGCGGGTTGTCGAGCAGTACTTC
once	TRBV2	.	TRBJ2-7	CASRLDGNYEQYF	TGTGCCAGCAGGCTGGACGGGAACTACGAACAGTACTTC
.	TRBV4-3	.	TRBJ2-1	CASSQDRSLEQFF	TGCGCCAGCAGCCAAGATCGATCCCTAGAGCAGTTCTTC
few	TRBV6-1	.	TRBJ2-7	CASRGSTYSIYEQYF	TGTGCCAGCAGGGGTTCGACATACAGCATCTACGAGCAGTACTTC